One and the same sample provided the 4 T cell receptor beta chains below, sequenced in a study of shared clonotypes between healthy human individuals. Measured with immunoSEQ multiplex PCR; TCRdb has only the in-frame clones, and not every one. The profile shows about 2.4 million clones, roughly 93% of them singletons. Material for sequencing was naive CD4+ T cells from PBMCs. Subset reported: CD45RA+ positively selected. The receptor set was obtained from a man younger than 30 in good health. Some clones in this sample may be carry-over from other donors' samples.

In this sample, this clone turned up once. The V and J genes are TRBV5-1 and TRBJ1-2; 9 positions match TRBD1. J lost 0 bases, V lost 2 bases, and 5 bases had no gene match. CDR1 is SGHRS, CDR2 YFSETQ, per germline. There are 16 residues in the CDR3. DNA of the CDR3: TGCGCCAGCAGCTTAGAGACAGGGGGAGCTAACTATGGCTACACCTTC. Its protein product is CASSLETGGANYGYTF.

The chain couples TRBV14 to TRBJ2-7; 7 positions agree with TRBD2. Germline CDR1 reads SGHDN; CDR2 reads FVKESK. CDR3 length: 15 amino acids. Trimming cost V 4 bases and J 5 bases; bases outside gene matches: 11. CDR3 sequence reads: CASSLSGTGGHEQYF. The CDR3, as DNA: TGTGCCAGCAGCCTGTCCGGGACGGGAGGCCACGAGCAGTACTTC.

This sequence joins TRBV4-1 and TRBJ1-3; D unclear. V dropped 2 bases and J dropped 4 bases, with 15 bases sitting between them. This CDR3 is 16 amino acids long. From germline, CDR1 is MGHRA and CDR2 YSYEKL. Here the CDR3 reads CASSQQAIAPGNTIYF. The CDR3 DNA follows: TGCGCCAGCAGCCAACAGGCGATCGCCCCCGGAAACACCATATATTTT.

The CDR3 is CASTQFGANQETQYF. DNA for the CDR3: TGTGCCAGCACCCAATTCGGGGCGAACCAAGAGACCCAGTACTTC. V gene TRBV5-6 combines with J gene TRBJ2-5, with D perhaps being TRBD1 or TRBD2 (5 bases each). Between the trimmed V and J ends, which lost 6 bases and 0 bases, there was a span of 15 bases. The CDR3 is 15 amino acids. Germline V gene lookup returns CDR1 SGHDT and CDR2 YYEEEE.